The 7 T cell receptor beta chains in this list originate from one sample, sequenced in a study of response to subunit inactivated influenza vaccine. TCRdb reprocessed the RT-PCR reads with MiXCR, giving one entry per CDR3 protein. Here the sample spans more than 700,000 distinct CDR3 sequences, about 20% being singletons. Sequenced material: PBMCs from blood, taken around 5 days after vaccination. These receptors came from a man aged 45 to 65 who received an inactivated influenza vaccine.

The chain has TRBV19 and TRBJ1-1; the D gene is possibly TRBD1 (5 bases). Trimming pared 7 bases from V and 2 bases from J, leaving 11 bases between. The V gene's germline CDR1 is LNHDA and CDR2 SQIVND (reference sequence). The CDR3 is 13 residues long. The CDR3 DNA is TGTGCCAGTAAGTCTAGGGGTAACACTGAAGCTTTCTTT. Translating gives CASKSRGNTEAFF.

This rearrangement joins TRBV5-1 to TRBJ2-1; 9 nucleotides line up with TRBD2. CDR1 and CDR2 from the germline V gene are SGHRS and YFSETQ. Trimming at V came to 5 bases and at J to 7 bases, leaving 7 bases not matched to a gene. There are 14 residues in the CDR3. The CDR3: CASRSGGTGNEQFF. The CDR3 DNA follows: TGCGCCAGCAGAAGCGGGGGGACGGGGAATGAGCAGTTCTTC.

The chain recombines TRBV18 with TRBJ2-5, with D possibly being TRBD2 (6 bases). The germline CDR1 and CDR2 sequences are KGHSH and LQKENI. V was pared by 2 bases and J by 5 bases, with 15 bases between. The CDR3 extends over 15 amino acids. CDR3 sequence reads: CASSPKPGVWETQYF. CDR3 coding DNA: TGTGCCAGCTCACCAAAGCCGGGGGTCTGGGAGACCCAGTACTTC.

CDR3 in amino acids: CASSFLPSETQYF. The CDR3 bases are TGCGCCAGCAGCTTCCTTCCTTCAGAGACCCAGTACTTC. J is TRBJ2-5 and V is TRBV5-1; D gene unclear. Germline CDR1 SGHRS, CDR2 YFSETQ. V was cut by 2 bases and J by 4 bases, with 9 bases left in between. There are 13 residues in the CDR3.

This clonotype has a handful of counts. V usage is TRBV20-1 and J usage is TRBJ2-7; 13 bases match TRBD2. Germline V CDR1 and CDR2: DFQATT, SNEGSKA (reference sequence). Trimming took 7 bases from V and 6 from J; bases not matched to a gene: 6. The CDR3 has 13 amino acids. As DNA, the CDR3 is TGCAGTGTCGGGACTAGCGGGATCGGCGAGCAGTACTTC. This codes for CSVGTSGIGEQYF.

This clonotype has just a few counts. The genes are TRBV12-3 or TRBV12-4 and TRBJ1-3, with 7 bases matching TRBD1. V lost 1 base to trimming and J lost 4 bases; unmatched junction nucleotides: 13. CDR3 length equals 18 residues. The CDR3 sequence: CASSLDDRVLLTGNTIYF. The CDR3 DNA is TGTGCCAGCAGTTTAGACGACAGGGTTCTTTTGACGGGAAACACCATATATTTT.

The rearrangement links TRBV9 to TRBJ2-5; TRBD1 agrees at 9 bases. Germline V gives CDR1 SGDLS, CDR2 YYNGEE. The ends lost 4 bases at V and 5 bases at J; junction bases unmatched: 9. The CDR3 totals 15 residues. CDR3 coding DNA: TGTGCCAGCAGCCTCCAGGACAGGGGTTGGGAGACCCAGTACTTC. Protein product: CASSLQDRGWETQYF.